Detailed here is one TCR beta chain. Its target is unknown. The source of the sample is a study of cytomegalovirus exposure and HLA in healthy donors. Study background: In terms of ancestry, the Caucasian-associated cluster contained about 81% of the roughly 400 genotyped donors. Study findings and constraints: A cluster of highly shared sequence variants was likely a sequencing artifact. Owing to their indistinguishability, certain V segments, notably TRBV6-2 and TRBV6-3, were excluded. A missense variant in DCLRE1C was later tied to TCR beta V- and J-gene trimming.

PCR employed 60 Vbeta and 13 Jbeta primers. This table comes from immunoSEQ multiplex PCR, and its TCRdb copy is limited to in-frame clones, with some not included. This sample has 150,000 or so clones, with about 85% found just once. V gave up 4 bases and J gave up 2 bases; unmatched junction bases: 1. Per the germline V gene, CDR1 is SGHTA and CDR2 is FQGNSA. The CDR3 contains 13 residues. What was sequenced was PBMCs. The sequence was collected from a woman younger than 35 in good health and CMV-seronegative. This chain joins TRBV7-2 and TRBJ1-2, with 7 bases that match TRBD1. CDR3 DNA sequence: TGTGCCAGCAGCTCGGGACAGAACTATGGCTACACCTTC. Encoded protein: CASSSGQNYGYTF.